The following is a TCR beta chain sequence with its context. This CDR3 region has 17 residues. V dropped 2 bases and J dropped 4; count of bases not matched to a gene: 6. The germline V gene encodes CDR1 SGHRS and CDR2 YFSETQ. This table comes from immunoSEQ multiplex PCR, and its TCRdb copy is limited to in-frame clones, with some not included. The data show fewer than 100,000 clones, around 90% seen once. The data were obtained in a study of T cell responses to AZD1222 COVID-19 vaccine. The clonotype was recovered from an adult who received the AZD1222 COVID-19 vaccine. Specimen: peripheral blood, collected 28 days after the second AZD1222 dose. The J gene is TRBJ2-2, the V gene TRBV5-1, with TRBD2 matching 12 bases. For the CDR3, the DNA is TGCGCCAGCAGCTTCCCTAGCGGGGGGGCATTCACCGGGGAGCTGTTTTTT. Its protein is CASSFPSGGAFTGELFF.